The rows below give T cell receptor beta chains drawn from one sample of a study of T cell responses to AZD1222 COVID-19 vaccine. The data were produced by immunoSEQ multiplex PCR, yet TCRdb's version contains in-frame clones alone and is incomplete. The sample includes 130,000 to 150,000 clones, approximately 88% seen only once; the top ten take approximately 5.6%. The specimen comprised peripheral blood, sampled 28 days after the second dose of the MenACWY control vaccine. The source is an adult who received the MenACWY meningococcal vaccine as a control. Both conserved end residues are part of each CDR3. Fields, in order: V gene, D gene, J gene, clone size, CDR3 protein, CDR3 DNA. The D gene is left open where the match is weak. Some rows mark clone size as missing; the rest say once, few, many or name a class of expanded clone.

TRBV5-1	TRBD2	TRBJ2-5	.	CASSPSSGGWPETQYF	TGCGCCAGCAGCCCTTCTAGCGGGGGGTGGCCAGAGACCCAGTACTTC
TRBV27	TRBD1	TRBJ1-4	few	CASSLRTGSTNEKLFF	TGTGCCAGCAGTTTACGGACAGGGTCAACTAATGAAAAACTGTTTTTT
TRBV7-8	TRBD2	TRBJ2-1	many	CASSPQGLAGGMGGRFF	TGTGCCAGCAGCCCTCAGGGACTAGCGGGAGGGATGGGCGGCAGGTTCTTC
TRBV5-4	.	TRBJ1-1	.	CASSHPGGLNTEAFF	TGTGCCAGCAGCCACCCGGGGGGCCTGAACACTGAAGCTTTCTTT
TRBV7-3	.	TRBJ2-1	.	CASSFRPGIYNEQFF	TGTGCCAGCAGCTTCCGGCCCGGAATATACAATGAGCAGTTCTTC
TRBV6-1	.	TRBJ1-2	.	CASSEIRGRGNDGYTF	TGTGCCAGCAGTGAAATCCGGGGGCGGGGAAACGATGGCTACACCTTC
TRBV30	TRBD1	TRBJ1-1	.	CAWQRGRGNTEAFF	TGTGCCTGGCAGAGGGGGCGTGGGAACACTGAAGCTTTCTTT
TRBV6-1	.	TRBJ1-4	.	CASSEGMGNEKLFF	TGTGCCAGCAGTGAAGGGATGGGTAATGAAAAACTGTTTTTT
TRBV27	TRBD1	TRBJ1-4	once	CASSSTTGKGYEKLFF	TGTGCCAGCAGTTCGACGACAGGGAAGGGGTATGAAAAACTGTTTTTT
TRBV9	.	TRBJ1-3	.	CASSVGRPSGNTIYF	TGTGCCAGCAGCGTGGGACGGCCCTCTGGAAACACCATATATTTT
TRBV5-4	.	TRBJ1-1	.	CASSLYQGRTEAFF	TGTGCCAGCAGCTTGTACCAGGGCCGTACTGAAGCTTTCTTT
TRBV15	TRBD1	TRBJ1-2	.	CATSRDQGAANYGYTF	TGTGCCACCAGCAGAGATCAGGGGGCGGCTAACTATGGCTACACCTTC
TRBV5-6	TRBD2	TRBJ2-7	.	CASSLGRRGWQYF	TGTGCCAGCAGCTTGGGACGGCGGGGGTGGCAGTACTTC
TRBV6-1	.	TRBJ1-5	.	CASSESWDWGRSNQPQHF	TGTGCCAGCAGTGAATCCTGGGATTGGGGACGGAGCAATCAGCCCCAGCATTTT
TRBV10-1	TRBD2	TRBJ2-1	.	CARGSGRPFYNEQFF	TGCGCCAGGGGTAGCGGGAGGCCCTTCTACAATGAGCAGTTCTTC
TRBV6-1	TRBD1	TRBJ1-5	.	CASSEGGQGSYPQPQHF	TGTGCCAGCAGTGAAGGGGGACAGGGGTCATATCCCCAGCCCCAGCATTTT
TRBV18	TRBD1	TRBJ1-2	.	CASSPARGNYGYTF	TGTGCCAGCTCACCAGCCAGGGGGAACTATGGCTACACCTTC
TRBV5-1	.	TRBJ2-1	.	CASSLVARDVDEQFF	TGCGCCAGCAGCTTGGTGGCTAGAGACGTCGATGAGCAGTTCTTC